Presented here are 11 T cell receptor beta chains from one specimen sequenced in a study of shared clonotypes between healthy human individuals. Sequencing was performed with immunoSEQ multiplex PCR; in TCRdb, only in-frame clones are kept and a portion is missing. The sample lists about 2 million clones, just under 95% occurring once. CD8 cells classed as naive were CD45RO-negative and positively selected for CCR7, excluding terminally differentiated effector memory CD45RA+ cells. The sample was naive CD8+ T cells sorted from blood. Source of these receptors: a man aged 18 to 30 in good health.

As to this clone: A junction boundary mismatches the germline segment, possibly from a read error. V usage is TRBV7-7 and J usage is TRBJ2-3; TRBD2 agrees at 10 bases. This CDR3 has 15 amino acids. Germline V gives CDR1 SSHAT, CDR2 FNYEAQ (reference sequence). For the CDR3, the DNA is TGTGCTAGCAGCTTAGGGACTAGCGTCACAGATACGCAGTATTTT. Its protein is CASSLGTSVTDTQYF.

V and J are TRBV19 and TRBJ1-1; D is unclear. Trimming removed 5 bases from V and 1 base from J, with 11 bases in between. CDR1 LNHDA and CDR2 SQIVND come from the germline V gene (reference sequence). This CDR3 region has 14 residues. CDR3 sequence: CASSEWEENTEAFF. The CDR3 DNA sequence: TGTGCCAGTAGTGAATGGGAAGAGAACACTGAAGCTTTCTTT.

This rearrangement joins TRBV4-1 to TRBJ2-3; 9 bases agree with TRBD2. The J segment lost 2 bases and the V segment lost 3 bases, leaving 6 bases of the junction unmatched. The CDR3 extends over 16 amino acids. Germline CDR1 MGHRA, CDR2 YSYEKL. The CDR3 bases are TGCGCCAGCAGCCACCAGACTAGCGGAAACACAGATACGCAGTATTTT. Translated: CASSHQTSGNTDTQYF.

The rearrangement uses TRBV4-1 and TRBJ2-1, with D maybe TRBD1 (6 bases). This CDR3 has 18 amino acids. Trimming took 2 bases from V and 8 from J, leaving 25 bases between them. Per germline, CDR1 MGHRA and CDR2 YSYEKL. The CDR3 sequence is CASSQLPVSGTNGYEQFF. CDR3 DNA sequence: TGCGCCAGCAGCCAACTCCCAGTCTCCGGGACAAATGGTTATGAGCAGTTCTTC.

The rearrangement uses TRBV5-6 and TRBJ2-7; 9 bases match TRBD1. Trimming at V came to 4 bases and at J to 1 base, leaving 9 bases not matched to a gene. The CDR3 is 16 residues long. The germline V gene encodes CDR1 SGHDT and CDR2 YYEEEE. As DNA, the CDR3 is TGTGCCAGCAGCGTACCCGGGGGACAGGGATCCTACGAGCAGTACTTC. Its translation: CASSVPGGQGSYEQYF.

The genes are TRBV28 and TRBJ1-1, with D possibly TRBD1 on 5 matching bases. CDR3 length: 14 residues. Germline V gives CDR1 MDHEN, CDR2 SYDVKM. V lost 6 bases, J lost 0 bases, and 11 bases lay in between. This chain's CDR3 is CASRLTVMNTEAFF. The CDR3 region has the DNA TGTGCCAGCAGATTGACAGTAATGAACACTGAAGCTTTCTTT.

J is TRBJ2-3 and V is TRBV27; perhaps TRBD2 as D (5 bases). V lost 5 bases and J lost 3, with 18 bases in between. CDR1 and CDR2 (germline): MNHEY, SMNVEV (reference sequence). This CDR3 contains 16 residues. The CDR3 loop reads CASSDLGVSGTDTQYF. The CDR3 DNA reads as TGTGCCAGCAGTGACCTGGGAGTGAGTGGGACAGATACGCAGTATTTT.

Concerning this clone itself: Other nucleotide sequences from this sample produce the same CDR3. The genes are TRBV27 and TRBJ2-7, with 7 bases identical to TRBD1. This CDR3 contains 16 residues. V lost 3 bases, J lost 1 base, and 9 bases stayed unmatched. Germline V CDR1 and CDR2: MNHEY, SMNVEV (reference sequence). This CDR3 reads CASSFSRGPLSYEQYF. CDR3 in DNA: TGTGCCAGCAGTTTCTCAAGGGGGCCGCTGTCCTACGAGCAGTACTTC.

The chain is built from TRBV10-3 and TRBJ2-5, with 7 bases lining up with TRBD1. CDR3 length equals 14 residues. The V segment lost 6 bases and the J segment 5 bases; nucleotides outside the gene matches: 9. Germline CDR1 ENHRY, CDR2 SYGVKD. CDR3 nucleotide sequence: TGTGCCATCAGGAAGACAGGGCCCGGGGAGACCCAGTACTTC. Protein sequence: CAIRKTGPGETQYF.

CDR3 region: CASSPDGDGSWEQFF. The DNA of the CDR3 is TGTGCCAGCAGCCCAGACGGGGACGGGAGTTGGGAGCAGTTCTTC. The chain couples TRBV7-9 to TRBJ2-1; the D gene is possibly TRBD2 (6 bases). Germline-derived CDR1 and CDR2 are SEHNR and FQNEAQ (reference sequence). Trimming left V 5 bases short and J 10 bases short, with 21 bases between. The CDR3 sequence is 15 residues long.

The chain joins TRBV6-5 to TRBJ2-7, with D hard to call. This CDR3 comprises 14 residues. From germline, CDR1 is MNHEY and CDR2 SVGAGI. Trimming shortened V by 6 bases and J by 2 bases, and 14 bases separated the two germline ends. The CDR3: CASSSGPRAYEQYF. The DNA for the CDR3 is TGTGCCAGCAGCTCCGGGCCAAGGGCCTACGAGCAGTACTTC.